The next 23 T cell receptor beta chains were all read from a single sample in a study of OX40 agonist ivuxolimab in advanced cancers. Using immunoSEQ multiplex PCR, the repertoire was profiled, and TCRdb retains in-frame clones only, with some absent. The sample has tens of thousands of clones; roughly 93% are singletons. Material: CD4+ or CD8+ T cells sorted from blood, obtained in a trial of the OX40 agonist ivuxolimab. The receptor set was obtained from an adult with an advanced solid tumor such as melanoma, head and neck, liver or kidney cancer.

This clone appeared a single time. The chain has TRBV4-3 and TRBJ2-3; 13 nucleotides line up with TRBD2. Germline CDR1 LGHNA, CDR2 YSLEER. The CDR3 has 17 amino acids. V was pared by 5 bases and J by 2 bases, with 7 bases of the junction left unmatched. For the CDR3, the DNA is TGCGCCAGCAGCGACGGGACTAGCGGGACAAACACAGATACGCAGTATTTT. It is translated as CASSDGTSGTNTDTQYF.

This clone was observed a single time. The chain couples TRBV7-9 to TRBJ2-7, with D hard to call. Trimming pared 6 bases from V and 0 bases from J, leaving 9 bases between. The CDR3 length is 13 residues. CDR1 is SEHNR and CDR2 is FQNEAQ in the germline V gene (reference sequence). The DNA for the CDR3 is TGTGCCAGCAGTCCCCCCTCCTCCTACGAGCAGTACTTC. As protein: CASSPPSSYEQYF.

The V gene is TRBV5-8, the J gene TRBJ1-2; D remains unclear. Trimming took 2 bases from V and 2 from J, leaving 7 bases between them. Germline values: CDR1 SGHTS, CDR2 YDEGEE. The length of the CDR3 is 13 residues. CDR3 DNA sequence: TGTGCCAGCAGCTTACCGGGGAACTATGGCTACACCTTC. It yields the protein CASSLPGNYGYTF.

The rearrangement links TRBV4-3 to TRBJ1-3, with D possibly matching TRBD1 (5 bases). There are 15 residues in the CDR3. V was trimmed by 0 bases and J by 8 bases, leaving 14 bases between them. Germline assignment: CDR1 LGHNA and CDR2 YSLEER. The CDR3 sequence is CASSQDRGPRDTIYF. The CDR3 nucleotides are TGCGCCAGCAGCCAAGATCGTGGTCCCAGGGACACCATATATTTT.

The chain couples TRBV6-5 to TRBJ2-1, with D possibly matching TRBD1 (5 bases). Germline assignment: CDR1 MNHEY and CDR2 SVGAGI. V dropped 2 bases and J dropped 8 bases, with 10 bases sitting between them. The length of the CDR3 is 13 residues. The CDR3 loop reads CASSYVWGYEQFF. CDR3 bases: TGTGCCAGCAGTTACGTCTGGGGCTATGAGCAGTTCTTC.

The chain uses TRBV27 and TRBJ1-5, with TRBD1 as a possible D gene (5 bases). This CDR3 contains 14 residues. The V and J ends lost 5 bases and 7 bases respectively, with 15 bases between them. Germline-derived CDR1 and CDR2 are MNHEY and SMNVEV (reference sequence). Here the CDR3 DNA reads TGTGCCAGCAGTGTCTGGGGGGGAGGGCAGCCCCAGCATTTT. This sequence encodes CASSVWGGGQPQHF.

The chain uses TRBV19 and TRBJ1-1, with D hard to call. CDR1 and CDR2 from the germline V gene are LNHDA and SQIVND (reference sequence). Trimming cost V 7 bases and J 1 base, with 10 bases left between them. CDR3 length: 13 residues. The CDR3 DNA is TGTGCCAGTACTCCGGGGTGGAACACTGAAGCTTTCTTT. It is translated as CASTPGWNTEAFF.

The chain combines TRBV4-2 with TRBJ2-3; TRBD2 might be the D (6 bases). Trimming pared 2 bases from V and 6 bases from J, leaving 15 bases between. Germline CDR1 and CDR2: LGHNA and YNFKEQ. The CDR3 runs to 15 residues. The CDR3 loop is CASSQPGDRGDTQYF. CDR3 sequence (DNA): TGTGCCAGCAGCCAACCCGGGGACCGGGGGGATACGCAGTATTTT.

CDR3 loop: CASSQDRVAQPQHF. The CDR3 bases are TGCGCCAGCAGCCAAGACAGGGTCGCCCAGCCCCAGCATTTT. The chain uses TRBV4-3 and TRBJ1-5, with D tentatively TRBD1 (5 bases). Germline V lookup: CDR1 LGHNA, CDR2 YSLEER. The CDR3 has 14 residues. V dropped 0 bases and J dropped 7 bases, with 10 bases sitting between them.

The J gene is TRBJ2-5, the V gene TRBV6-5; no definite D call. Matching the DNA end better, TRBJ2-7 makes the J call doubtful. Germline CDR1 and CDR2: MNHEY and SVGAGI. This CDR3 is built from 12 residues. CDR3 amino acids: CASSQSSDEQYF. CDR3 coding DNA: TGTGCCAGCAGCCAAAGTTCCGACGAGCAGTACTTC.

J is TRBJ2-2 and V is TRBV4-3; 7 bases fit TRBD1. With 5 bases clipped from V and 4 bases from J, the junction kept 10 bases outside the gene matches. CDR1 is LGHNA and CDR2 is YSLEER in the germline V gene. The CDR3 is 16 residues long. This CDR3 reads CASSGTGTEITGELFF. The CDR3 DNA reads as TGCGCCAGCAGCGGCACCGGGACAGAGATCACCGGGGAGCTGTTTTTT.

This chain links TRBV25-1 with TRBJ2-5, with D hard to call. CDR3 size: 13 residues. V lost 4 bases, J lost 2 bases, and 8 bases lay in between. The germline gives CDR1 MGHDK, CDR2 SYGVNS. CDR3 region: CASSAGRQETQYF. The CDR3 bases are TGTGCCAGCAGTGCTGGCAGACAAGAGACCCAGTACTTC.

The chain's CDR3 is CASSLSQAKETQYF. The CDR3 coding sequence is TGTGCCAGCAGCTTAAGCCAGGCAAAAGAGACCCAGTACTTC. V is TRBV7-9 and J is TRBJ2-5; D gene uncertain. This CDR3 region has 14 residues. The germline V and J ends were trimmed by 2 bases and 3 bases, with 10 bases remaining between them. In germline, CDR1 is SEHNR, CDR2 FQNEAQ (reference sequence).

The V gene is TRBV11-3, the J gene TRBJ2-2; D may be TRBD1 or TRBD2 (5 bases each). Per the germline V gene, CDR1 is SGHNT and CDR2 is YENEEA. The CDR3 is 15 amino acids. The ends were cut back, 5 bases at V and 7 bases at J, with 17 bases in the middle. CDR3: CASSPRAGLGGELFF. In DNA, the CDR3 is TGTGCCAGCAGCCCGCGGGCAGGGCTGGGCGGGGAGCTGTTTTTT. Drawing the rest from reference TRBV11-3 and TRBJ2-2, the complete variable domain is EAGVVQSPRYKIIEKKQPVAFWCNPISGHNTLYWYLQNLGQGPELLIRYENEEAVDDSQLPKDRFSAERLKGVDSTLKIQPAELGDSAVYLCASSPRAGLGGELFFGEGSRLTVL.

V and J are TRBV5-1 and TRBJ2-1; 10 nucleotides align to TRBD2. This CDR3 has 15 residues. Germline CDR1 and CDR2: SGHRS and YFSETQ. Trimming removed 4 bases from V and 8 bases from J; junction bases left unmatched: 9. CDR3 sequence (DNA): TGCGCCAGCAGCCTCTTAGGACTAGCGGTGGATGAGCAGTTCTTC. Translated: CASSLLGLAVDEQFF.

This chain joins TRBV7-9 and TRBJ2-2; 9 nucleotides match TRBD1. CDR3 length: 17 amino acids. Germline lookup yields CDR1 SEHNR and CDR2 FQNEAQ (reference sequence). V trimming: 4 bases; J trimming: 5 bases; junction bases outside the gene matches: 11. This CDR3 reads CASSSTKTTGGTGELFF. In DNA form, the CDR3 reads TGTGCCAGCAGCTCTACCAAAACGACAGGGGGTACCGGGGAGCTGTTTTTT.

The chain employs TRBV6-5 and TRBJ1-4; D is uncertain. Germline CDR1 and CDR2: MNHEY and SVGAGI. This CDR3 comprises 14 residues. With 0 bases removed from V and 6 bases from J, the gap between germline ends came to 8 bases. In nucleotides, the CDR3 is TGTGCCAGCAGTTACTCTTCCACGGATGAAAAACTGTTTTTT. Encoded protein: CASSYSSTDEKLFF.

The chain joins TRBV6-1 to TRBJ1-1, with 7 bases aligning to TRBD1. Germline values: CDR1 MNHNS, CDR2 SASEGT. Unmatched junction bases numbered 11, after V lost 7 bases and J lost 12 bases. This CDR3 has 12 amino acids. The CDR3 sequence: CASTRGGLETFF. CDR3 bases: TGTGCCAGCACCCGAGGGGGCCTCGAGACTTTCTTT.

The chain has TRBV27 and TRBJ2-7; no definite D call. Germline CDR1 and CDR2: MNHEY and SMNVEV (reference sequence). CDR3 size: 10 residues. V was shortened by 8 bases and J by 3 bases, with 5 bases between the two germline ends. The CDR3 loop is CASGNYEQYF. CDR3 DNA: TGTGCCAGCGGAAACTACGAGCAGTACTTC.

This clone was counted once. The rearrangement uses TRBV18 and TRBJ1-6; D not certain. The CDR3 is made up of 13 amino acids. V was shortened by 0 bases and J by 5 bases, with 2 bases between the two germline ends. Germline V lookup: CDR1 KGHSH, CDR2 LQKENI. For the CDR3, the DNA is TGTGCCAGCTCACCACCGAATAATTCACCCCTCCACTTT. The encoded protein is CASSPPNNSPLHF. Supplemented by reference TRBV18 and TRBJ1-6, the full variable domain reads NAGVMQNPRHLVRRRGQEARLRCSPMKGHSHVYWYRQLPEEGLKFMVYLQKENIIDESGMPKERFSAEFPKEGPSILRIQQVVRGDSAAYFCASSPPNNSPLHFGNGTRLTVT.

The chain joins TRBV5-1 to TRBJ2-5; 9 nucleotides agree with TRBD1. Germline CDR1 SGHRS, CDR2 YFSETQ. With 5 bases clipped from V and 0 bases from J, the junction kept 17 bases outside the gene matches. This CDR3 region has 19 residues. The DNA for the CDR3 is TGCGCCAGCAGAGGTCCGGGACAGGGAAGATGGAACGACCAAGAGACCCAGTACTTC. Residues: CASRGPGQGRWNDQETQYF. The variable domain in full, with the rest retrieved from reference TRBV5-1 and TRBJ2-5, is KAGVTQTPRYLIKTRGQQVTLSCSPISGHRSVSWYQQTPGQGLQFLFEYFSETQRNKGNFPGRFSGRQFSNSRSEMNVSTLELGDSALYLCASRGPGQGRWNDQETQYFGPGTRLLVL.

Regarding this clone: At the DNA level, this CDR3 is encoded by other sequences in the same sample as well. This chain links TRBV4-1 with TRBJ1-6; D might be TRBD1 (6 bases). V was trimmed by 3 bases and J by 0 bases, leaving 12 bases between them. The CDR3 contains 17 residues. Looked up from germline, CDR1 is MGHRA and CDR2 is YSYEKL. The CDR3 region is CASSHRDRSSYNSPLHF. For the CDR3, the DNA is TGCGCCAGCAGCCACCGTGACAGGAGCTCCTATAATTCACCCCTCCACTTT.

The chain combines TRBV13 with TRBJ1-2, with D unresolved. The V end lost 0 bases, the J end lost 4 bases, and 6 bases lay between the germline ends. Germline V CDR1 and CDR2: PRHDT, FYEKMQ (reference sequence). The length of the CDR3 is 13 residues. In DNA, the CDR3 is TGTGCCAGCAGCTTAGGGGCTGTCTATGGCTACACCTTC. Its translation is CASSLGAVYGYTF.